This paragraph reports one TCR beta chain. The antigen remains unidentified. CDR1 and CDR2 (germline): SGHRS, YFSETQ. The CDR3 covers 14 residues. Trimming took 1 base from V and 2 from J, leaving 8 bases between them. These data originate in a study of PD-1 blockade in classical Hodgkin lymphoma. General study results and limits: Causes of the repertoire differences remain undefined, possibly disease activity or prior therapy. Newly diagnosed patients were said to have less baseline TCR diversity than healthy donors did.

Stated time point: newly diagnosed, previously untreated cHL patient sample. It was by magnetic negative selection that CD4+ T cells were purified from thawed PBMCs. The comparison group had newly diagnosed, previously untreated classical Hodgkin lymphoma. Data came from immunoSEQ multiplex PCR; TCRdb stores just in-frame clones and leaves some out. The sample comprises roughly 20,000 clones, 90% of which are singletons, and 0.41% rests with the top ten. This TCR was sampled from a human donor with classical Hodgkin lymphoma. The sample taken for sequencing was CD4+ T cells from blood. The chain recombines TRBV5-1 with TRBJ2-3; D ambiguous. The CDR3 DNA sequence: TGCGCCAGCAGCTTGATGGCAGCCACAGATACGCAGTATTTT. Encoded protein: CASSLMAATDTQYF.